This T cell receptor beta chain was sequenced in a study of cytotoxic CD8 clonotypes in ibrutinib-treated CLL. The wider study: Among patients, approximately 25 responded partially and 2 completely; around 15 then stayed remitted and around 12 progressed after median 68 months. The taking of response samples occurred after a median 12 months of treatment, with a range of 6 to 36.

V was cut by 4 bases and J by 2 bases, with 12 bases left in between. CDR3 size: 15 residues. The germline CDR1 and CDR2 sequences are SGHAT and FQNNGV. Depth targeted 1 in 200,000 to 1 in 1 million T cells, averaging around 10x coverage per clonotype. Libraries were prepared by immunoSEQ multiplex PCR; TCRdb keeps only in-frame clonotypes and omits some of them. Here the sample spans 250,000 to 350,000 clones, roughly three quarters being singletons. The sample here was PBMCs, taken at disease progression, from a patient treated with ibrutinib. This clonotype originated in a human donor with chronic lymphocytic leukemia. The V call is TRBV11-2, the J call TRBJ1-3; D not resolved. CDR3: CASSSQPTAGNTIYF. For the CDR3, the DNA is TGTGCCAGCAGCTCGCAACCGACGGCTGGAAACACCATATATTTT.